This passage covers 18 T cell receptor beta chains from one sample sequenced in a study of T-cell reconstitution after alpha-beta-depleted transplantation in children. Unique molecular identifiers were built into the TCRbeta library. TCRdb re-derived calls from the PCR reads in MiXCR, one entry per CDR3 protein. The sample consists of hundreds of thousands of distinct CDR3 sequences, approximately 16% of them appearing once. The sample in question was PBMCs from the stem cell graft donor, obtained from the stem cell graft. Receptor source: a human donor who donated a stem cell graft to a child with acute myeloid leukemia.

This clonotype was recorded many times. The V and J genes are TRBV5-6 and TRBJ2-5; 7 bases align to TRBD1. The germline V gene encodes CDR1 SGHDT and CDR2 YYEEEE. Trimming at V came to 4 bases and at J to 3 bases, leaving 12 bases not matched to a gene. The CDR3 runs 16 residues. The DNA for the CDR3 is TGTGCCAGCAGCATTCGAGGGGGCTTGGGGAAAGAGACCCAGTACTTC. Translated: CASSIRGGLGKETQYF.

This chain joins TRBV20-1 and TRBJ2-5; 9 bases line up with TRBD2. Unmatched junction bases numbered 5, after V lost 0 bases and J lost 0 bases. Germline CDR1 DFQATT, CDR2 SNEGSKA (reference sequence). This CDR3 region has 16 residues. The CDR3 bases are TGCAGTGCTAGAGATCTGATAGCGGGGGACCAAGAGACCCAGTACTTC. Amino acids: CSARDLIAGDQETQYF.

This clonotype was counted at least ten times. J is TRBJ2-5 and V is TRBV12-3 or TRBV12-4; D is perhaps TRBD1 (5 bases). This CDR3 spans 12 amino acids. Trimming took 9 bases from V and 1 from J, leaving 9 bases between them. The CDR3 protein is CASTGSQETQYF. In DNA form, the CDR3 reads TGTGCCAGTACAGGTTCCCAAGAGACCCAGTACTTC.

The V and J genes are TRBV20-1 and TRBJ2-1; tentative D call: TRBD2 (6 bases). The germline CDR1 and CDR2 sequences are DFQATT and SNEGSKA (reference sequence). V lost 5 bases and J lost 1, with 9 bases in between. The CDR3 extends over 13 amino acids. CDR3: CSAGRGSYNEQFF. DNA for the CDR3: TGCAGTGCTGGTCGGGGGTCCTACAATGAGCAGTTCTTC.

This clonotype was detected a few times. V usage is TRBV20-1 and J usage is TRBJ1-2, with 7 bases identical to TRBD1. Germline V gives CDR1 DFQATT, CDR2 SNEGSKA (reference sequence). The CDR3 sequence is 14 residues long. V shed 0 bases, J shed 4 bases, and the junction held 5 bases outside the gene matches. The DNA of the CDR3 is TGCAGTGCTAGAGATATAGACAGGGCCTATGGCTACACCTTC. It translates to CSARDIDRAYGYTF.

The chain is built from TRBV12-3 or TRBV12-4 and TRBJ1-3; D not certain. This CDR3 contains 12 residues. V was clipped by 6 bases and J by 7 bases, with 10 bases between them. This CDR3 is CASSIGWNTIYF. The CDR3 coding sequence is TGTGCCAGCAGCATCGGGTGGAACACCATATATTTT.

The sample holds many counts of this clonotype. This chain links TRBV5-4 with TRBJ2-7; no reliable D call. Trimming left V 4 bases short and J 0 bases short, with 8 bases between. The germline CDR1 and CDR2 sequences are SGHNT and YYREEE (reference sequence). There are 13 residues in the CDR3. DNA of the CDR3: TGTGCCAGCAGCCCCGACACCTCCTACGAGCAGTACTTC. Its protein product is CASSPDTSYEQYF.

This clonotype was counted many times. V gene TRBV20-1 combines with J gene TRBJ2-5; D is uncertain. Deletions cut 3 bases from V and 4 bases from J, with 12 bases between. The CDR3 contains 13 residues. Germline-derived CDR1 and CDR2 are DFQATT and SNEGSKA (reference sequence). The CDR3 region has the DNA TGCAGTGCTAGCCAAGATATGGGAGAGACCCAGTACTTC. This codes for CSASQDMGETQYF.

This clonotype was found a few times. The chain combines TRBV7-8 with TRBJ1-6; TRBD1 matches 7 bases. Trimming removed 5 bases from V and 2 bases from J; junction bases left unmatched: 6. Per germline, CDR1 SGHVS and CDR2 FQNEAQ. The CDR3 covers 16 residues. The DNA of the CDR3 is TGTGCCAGCAGCGCAAGACAGGGCACCTATAATTCACCCCTCCACTTT. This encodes CASSARQGTYNSPLHF.

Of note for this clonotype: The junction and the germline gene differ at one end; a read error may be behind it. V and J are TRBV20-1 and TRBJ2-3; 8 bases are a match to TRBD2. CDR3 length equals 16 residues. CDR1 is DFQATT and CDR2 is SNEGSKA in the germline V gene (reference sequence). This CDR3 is CSARDPFGGAEYTQYF. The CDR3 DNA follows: TGCAGTGCTCGAGATCCGTTCGGGGGGGCTGAATATACGCAGTATTTT.

CDR3 residues: CASHSGTQYF. In DNA, the CDR3 is TGTGCCAGCCACTCCGGGACCCAGTACTTC. The chain recombines TRBV7-2 with TRBJ2-5; D ambiguous. CDR1 and CDR2 (germline): SGHTA, FQGNSA. Trimming removed 8 bases at V and 7 bases at J, with 8 bases between. The CDR3 runs 10 residues.

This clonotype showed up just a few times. For the CDR3, the DNA is TGTGCCAGCAGCTACGAAGGGGAGGATGAGCAGTACTTC. This encodes CASSYEGEDEQYF. This rearrangement joins TRBV7-9 to TRBJ2-7; D might be TRBD2 (6 bases). Trimming stripped 4 bases from V and 7 bases from J, with 14 bases between. Germline CDR1 and CDR2: SEHNR and FQNEAQ (reference sequence). The CDR3 runs to 13 residues. Using reference TRBV7-9 and TRBJ2-7 for the parts outside the CDR3, the full variable domain is DTGVSQNPRHKITKRGQNVTFRCDPISEHNRLYWYRQTLGQGPEFLTYFQNEAQLEKSRLLSDRFSAERPKGSFSTLEIQRTEQGDSAMYLCASSYEGEDEQYFGPGTRLTVT.

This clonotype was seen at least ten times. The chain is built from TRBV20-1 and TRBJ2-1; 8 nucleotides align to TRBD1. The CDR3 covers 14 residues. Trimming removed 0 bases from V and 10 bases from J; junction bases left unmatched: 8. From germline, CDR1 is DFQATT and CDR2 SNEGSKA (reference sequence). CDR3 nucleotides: TGCAGTGCTAGAGACATGGACAGGGAATTGGAGCAGTTCTTC. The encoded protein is CSARDMDRELEQFF.

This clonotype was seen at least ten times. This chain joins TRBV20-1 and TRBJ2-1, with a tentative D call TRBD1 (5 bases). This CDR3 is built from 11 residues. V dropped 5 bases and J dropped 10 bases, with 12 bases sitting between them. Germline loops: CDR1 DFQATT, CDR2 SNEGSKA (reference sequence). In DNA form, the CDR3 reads TGCAGTGCTGTGGGGCGGAAAGAGCAGTTCTTC. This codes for CSAVGRKEQFF.

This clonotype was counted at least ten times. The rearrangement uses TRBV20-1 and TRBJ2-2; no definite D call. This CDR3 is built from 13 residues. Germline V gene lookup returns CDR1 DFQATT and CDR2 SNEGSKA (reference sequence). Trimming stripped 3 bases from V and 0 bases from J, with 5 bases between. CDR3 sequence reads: CSARPPNTGELFF. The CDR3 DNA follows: TGCAGTGCTAGGCCACCGAACACCGGGGAGCTGTTTTTT.

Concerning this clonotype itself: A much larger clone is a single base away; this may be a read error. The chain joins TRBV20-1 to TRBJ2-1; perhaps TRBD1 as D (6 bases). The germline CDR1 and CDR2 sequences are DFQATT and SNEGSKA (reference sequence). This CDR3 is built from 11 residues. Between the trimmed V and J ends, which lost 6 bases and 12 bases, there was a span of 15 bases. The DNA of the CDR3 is TGCAGTGCAAGACAGGAGGTTGGGCAGTTCTTC. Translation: CSARQEVGQFF.

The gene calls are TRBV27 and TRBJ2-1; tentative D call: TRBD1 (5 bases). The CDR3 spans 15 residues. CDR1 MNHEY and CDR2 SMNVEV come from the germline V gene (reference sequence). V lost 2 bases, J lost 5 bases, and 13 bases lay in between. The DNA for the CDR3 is TGTGCCAGCAGTTTAGGGGCCAGTAGGGACAATGAGCAGTTCTTC. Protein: CASSLGASRDNEQFF.

Here the CDR3 DNA reads TGTGCCAGCAGCCGCCCGGTAAAATTCGACTCCTATCGCTCAAGCCCCTTT. Amino acids: CASSRPVKFDSYRSSPF. The chain couples TRBV21-1 to TRBJ1-6; whether TRBD1, the table's D call, matches the DNA was not checked. TRBV21-1 is described as a pseudogene. This CDR3 is built from 17 residues.